This T cell receptor beta chain was captured in a study of response to subunit inactivated influenza vaccine. Turning to this clonotype: Its antigen is still unknown.

Looked up from germline, CDR1 is MDHEN and CDR2 is SYDVKM. The ends were cut back, 6 bases at V and 0 bases at J, with 17 bases in the middle. This CDR3 region has 16 residues. TCRdb used MiXCR to reprocess the RT-PCR reads, holding one entry per CDR3 protein. The table has around 850,000 distinct CDR3 sequences, roughly 18% seen once. General observations from the study: Every seasonal influenza vaccination brings in few new T cells, the authors suggested.

The source of this sequence is a man aged 50 or older who received an inactivated influenza vaccine. Source: PBMCs from blood, taken around 5 days after vaccination. V is TRBV28 and J is TRBJ2-5; D is uncertain. The CDR3 here is CASSPPGGVYQETQYF. For the CDR3, the DNA is TGTGCCAGCAGCCCCCCCGGCGGAGTGTACCAAGAGACCCAGTACTTC.